Each of the 16 T cell receptor beta chains below was sequenced from the same sample in a study of cytomegalovirus exposure and HLA in healthy donors. The assay was immunoSEQ multiplex PCR, and TCRdb's table has in-frame clones only and misses some. The sample holds roughly 100,000 clones, about 95% seen once. The source material was PBMCs. These receptors came from a woman in her late teens or twenties in good health and CMV-seronegative.

This rearrangement joins TRBV11-1 to TRBJ1-2; D gene uncertain. The CDR3 contains 14 residues. V was trimmed by 2 bases and J by 7 bases, leaving 14 bases between them. CDR1 and CDR2 (germline): SGHAT, FQDESV (reference sequence). CDR3 sequence reads: CASSLLGDGTGYTF. For the CDR3, the DNA is TGTGCCAGCAGCTTACTAGGAGACGGTACTGGCTACACCTTC. Variable domain in full (rest from reference TRBV11-1 and TRBJ1-2): EAEVAQSPRYKITEKSQAVAFWCDPISGHATLYWYRQILGQGPELLVQFQDESVVDDSQLPKDRFSAERLKGVDSTLKIQPAELGDSAMYLCASSLLGDGTGYTFGSGTRLTVV.

This chain links TRBV19 with TRBJ1-2; D remains ambiguous. Germline V gives CDR1 LNHDA, CDR2 SQIVND (reference sequence). With 7 bases removed from V and 4 bases from J, the gap between germline ends came to 10 bases. This CDR3 is built from 12 residues. The chain's CDR3 is CASKFGLYGYTF. The CDR3 coding sequence is TGTGCCAGTAAGTTCGGACTCTATGGCTACACCTTC.

This clone was seen a single time. The chain recombines TRBV19 with TRBJ2-1; D is unresolved. Trimming left V 5 bases short and J 9 bases short, with 14 bases between. Per the germline V gene, CDR1 is LNHDA and CDR2 is SQIVND (reference sequence). The CDR3 is made up of 13 amino acids. CDR3 protein: CASSGSSRGEQFF. Here the CDR3 DNA reads TGTGCCAGTAGTGGGTCCAGCCGAGGTGAGCAGTTCTTC.

The chain has TRBV7-2 and TRBJ2-2; 9 bases agree with TRBD1. The CDR3 is 15 residues long. Trimming cost V 6 bases and J 6 bases; bases outside gene matches: 8. CDR1 is SGHTA, CDR2 FQGNSA, per germline. The CDR3 coding sequence is TGTGCCAGCAGGCGTAGACAGGGGGATGCCGGGGAGCTGTTTTTT. This sequence encodes CASRRRQGDAGELFF. Full variable domain (outside the CDR3, taken from reference TRBV7-2 and TRBJ2-2): GAGVSQSPSNKVTEKGKDVELRCDPISGHTALYWYRQSLGQGLEFLIYFQGNSAPDKSGLPSDRFSAERTGGSVSTLTIQRTQQEDSAVYLCASRRRQGDAGELFFGEGSRLTVL.

This sequence joins TRBV7-9 and TRBJ2-7; D remains unclear. Germline loops: CDR1 SEHNR, CDR2 FQNEAQ (reference sequence). The CDR3 has 11 amino acids. V lost 4 bases and J lost 6, with 7 bases in between. The CDR3 region has the DNA TGTGCCAGCAGCTCCAGTTCCGAGCAGTACTTC. This encodes CASSSSSEQYF. Supplemented by reference TRBV7-9 and TRBJ2-7, the full variable domain reads DTGVSQNPRHKITKRGQNVTFRCDPISEHNRLYWYRQTLGQGPEFLTYFQNEAQLEKSRLLSDRFSAERPKGSFSTLEIQRTEQGDSAMYLCASSSSSEQYFGPGTRLTVT.

CDR3 sequence (DNA): TGTGCCAGCAGTGGGACTAGCGGGGGGTGGGCGTACGAGCAGTACTTC. This sequence encodes CASSGTSGGWAYEQYF. This chain joins TRBV27 and TRBJ2-7, with TRBD2 matching over 15 bases. This CDR3 comprises 16 residues. From germline, CDR1 is MNHEY and CDR2 SMNVEV (reference sequence). The junction had 6 bases not matched to a gene; V was cut back by 5 bases and J by 4 bases.

V is TRBV6-5 and J is TRBJ1-2; D perhaps matches TRBD1 (5 bases). From germline, CDR1 is MNHEY and CDR2 SVGAGI. V dropped 6 bases and J dropped 7 bases, with 21 bases sitting between them. This CDR3 is built from 15 residues. The CDR3 protein is CASRSPAGSSGGYTF. CDR3 nucleotide sequence: TGTGCCAGCAGATCCCCGGCAGGGTCATCGGGTGGCTACACCTTC.

The rearrangement uses TRBV7-9 and TRBJ1-2; weak D call: TRBD1 (6 bases). V was clipped by 5 bases and J by 4 bases, with 20 bases between them. The CDR3 runs to 16 residues. The germline V gene has CDR1 SEHNR and CDR2 FQNEAQ (reference sequence). The CDR3 coding sequence is TGTGCCAGCAGCACAGCAGACAGGACCAACTTCTATGGCTACACCTTC. Amino acids: CASSTADRTNFYGYTF.

This clone was seen a few times. The chain uses TRBV19 and TRBJ2-3, with 10 bases identical to TRBD1. The V and J ends lost 8 bases and 4 bases, in that order; junction bases with no gene match: 12. In germline, CDR1 is LNHDA, CDR2 SQIVND (reference sequence). The CDR3 runs to 16 residues. The CDR3 bases are TGTGCCAGTGCCCCCTATGGACAGGGGGGGGCAGATACGCAGTATTTT. As protein: CASAPYGQGGADTQYF. The full variable domain, with the rest looked up from reference TRBV19 and TRBJ2-3, is DGGITQSPKYLFRKEGQNVTLSCEQNLNHDAMYWYRQDPGQGLRLIYYSQIVNDFQKGDIAEGYSVSREKKESFPLTVTSAQKNPTAFYLCASAPYGQGGADTQYFGPGTRLTVL.

The chain joins TRBV7-2 to TRBJ2-3; 8 bases align to TRBD2. This CDR3 contains 19 residues. J was trimmed by 2 bases and V by 2 bases; bases with no gene match: 15. CDR1 SGHTA and CDR2 FQGNSA come from the germline V gene. The CDR3 sequence: CASSLLKRGRERNTDTQYF. The CDR3 DNA is TGTGCCAGCAGCTTACTAAAGCGGGGGCGGGAACGCAACACAGATACGCAGTATTTT.

The chain is built from TRBV7-2 and TRBJ2-7; 9 bases agree with TRBD1. The CDR3 totals 15 residues. Trimming removed 5 bases from V and 3 bases from J; junction bases left unmatched: 8. The germline CDR1 and CDR2 sequences are SGHTA and FQGNSA. The CDR3 is CASSQPGQGLYEQYF. Written as DNA, the CDR3 is TGTGCCAGCAGCCAGCCGGGACAGGGCCTCTACGAGCAGTACTTC.

V gene TRBV7-2 combines with J gene TRBJ1-1; TRBD1 is a possible D gene (5 bases). This CDR3 is 13 amino acids long. V was clipped by 1 base and J by 8 bases, with 11 bases between them. Germline CDR1 reads SGHTA; CDR2 reads FQGNSA. The CDR3 loop reads CASSLGRGLEAFF. The CDR3 DNA sequence: TGTGCCAGCAGCTTAGGGCGGGGCCTCGAAGCTTTCTTT.

J is TRBJ2-7 and V is TRBV5-1; 9 positions match TRBD2. Germline loops: CDR1 SGHRS, CDR2 YFSETQ. Unmatched junction bases numbered 11, after V lost 4 bases and J lost 6 bases. The CDR3 is made up of 15 amino acids. CDR3 DNA: TGCGCCAGCAGCCCCGAACCGGGACTAGCAGGCGAGCAGTACTTC. Its protein product is CASSPEPGLAGEQYF. The full variable domain, its missing parts supplied by reference TRBV5-1 and TRBJ2-7, is KAGVTQTPRYLIKTRGQQVTLSCSPISGHRSVSWYQQTPGQGLQFLFEYFSETQRNKGNFPGRFSGRQFSNSRSEMNVSTLELGDSALYLCASSPEPGLAGEQYFGPGTRLTVT.

The chain recombines TRBV7-2 with TRBJ1-4; no clear D. The germline V gene encodes CDR1 SGHTA and CDR2 FQGNSA. Trimming left V 6 bases short and J 7 bases short, with 12 bases between. The CDR3 sequence is 13 residues long. The chain's CDR3 is CASSSRQAEKLFF. The CDR3 DNA reads as TGTGCCAGCAGTTCCAGACAAGCTGAAAAACTGTTTTTT.

The chain combines TRBV5-1 with TRBJ2-7; 7 bases are shared with TRBD1. V shed 2 bases, J shed 3 bases, and the junction held 2 bases outside the gene matches. The germline V gene encodes CDR1 SGHRS and CDR2 YFSETQ. The CDR3 totals 13 residues. CDR3 nucleotides: TGCGCCAGCAGCTTAGACAGGGACTACGAGCAGTACTTC. Protein: CASSLDRDYEQYF. Together with reference TRBV5-1 and TRBJ2-7, the CDR3 gives the full variable domain: KAGVTQTPRYLIKTRGQQVTLSCSPISGHRSVSWYQQTPGQGLQFLFEYFSETQRNKGNFPGRFSGRQFSNSRSEMNVSTLELGDSALYLCASSLDRDYEQYFGPGTRLTVT.

The gene calls are TRBV6-1 and TRBJ2-2, with D possibly matching TRBD2 (5 bases). V dropped 0 bases and J dropped 6 bases, with 11 bases sitting between them. The CDR3 spans 15 residues. Germline V CDR1 and CDR2: MNHNS, SASEGT. For the CDR3, the DNA is TGTGCCAGCAGTGAAGCGCTGGGAGTCGCCGGGGAGCTGTTTTTT. It encodes CASSEALGVAGELFF.